Following are 8 T cell receptor beta chains from one sample sequenced in a study of blood T cells in healthy people across ages. For the second PCR, which ran for 7 to 11 cycles, a sample-barcoded 5' primer and a J-beta primer mix were used. TCRdb reprocessed the 5' RACE reads via MiXCR and lists one record per CDR3 protein. The sample carries roughly 800,000 distinct CDR3 sequences, 20% to 30% recorded once. This sample was shared with a second study, whose subject was T cells of mothers and their children.

The specimen was blood. The source is a boy younger than 18 in good health.

This clonotype was seen a single time. Here the CDR3 reads CASGRPGQGRGKLFF. As DNA, the CDR3 is TGTGCCAGCGGCAGACCGGGACAGGGACGGGGAAAACTGTTTTTT. This chain joins TRBV6-5 and TRBJ1-4, with 9 bases fitting TRBD1. J lost 10 bases, V lost 8 bases, and 14 bases had no gene match. CDR1 is MNHEY and CDR2 is SVGAGI in the germline V gene. CDR3 size: 15 residues.

The V call is TRBV4-3, the J call TRBJ2-7, with D perhaps matching TRBD1 or TRBD2 (5 bases each). Trimming left V 3 bases short and J 0 bases short, with 15 bases between. The CDR3 has 16 amino acids. Germline V gene sequence: CDR1 LGHNA, CDR2 YSLEER. The CDR3 sequence: CASSQAWGYISYEQYF. In DNA form, the CDR3 reads TGCGCCAGCAGCCAGGCGTGGGGGTATATCTCCTACGAGCAGTACTTC.

This clonotype was detected a few times. The chain employs TRBV20-1 and TRBJ2-3; D uncertain. The V gene's germline CDR1 is DFQATT and CDR2 SNEGSKA (reference sequence). Trimming took off 2 bases at V and 4 bases at J, with 7 bases between the two ends. The CDR3 is made up of 12 amino acids. The CDR3 sequence: CSARLVPDTQYF. CDR3 nucleotides: TGCAGTGCTAGACTAGTGCCAGATACGCAGTATTTT.

This clonotype has more than one count but fewer than ten. This chain uses TRBV5-1 with TRBJ1-2, with 8 bases fitting TRBD1. V lost 6 bases, J lost 3 bases, and 13 bases stayed unmatched. The CDR3 spans 16 residues. Germline loops: CDR1 SGHRS, CDR2 YFSETQ. Here the CDR3 DNA reads TGCGCCAGCAACTCAGAGGCTTCGGGACAGGACTATGGCTACACCTTC. Translated, it gives CASNSEASGQDYGYTF. Full variable domain (outside the CDR3, taken from reference TRBV5-1 and TRBJ1-2): KAGVTQTPRYLIKTRGQQVTLSCSPISGHRSVSWYQQTPGQGLQFLFEYFSETQRNKGNFPGRFSGRQFSNSRSEMNVSTLELGDSALYLCASNSEASGQDYGYTFGSGTRLTVV.

The chain carries TRBV28 and TRBJ2-7; D ambiguous. The ends were cut back, 0 bases at V and 0 bases at J, with 3 bases in the middle. The CDR3 spans 13 residues. The V gene's germline CDR1 is MDHEN and CDR2 SYDVKM. The CDR3 nucleotides are TGTGCCAGCAGTTTATGGAGCTCCTACGAGCAGTACTTC. Translated, it gives CASSLWSSYEQYF.

This clonotype was seen a few times. V usage is TRBV28 and J usage is TRBJ2-7; D gene uncertain. The V and J ends lost 11 bases and 1 base respectively, with 12 bases between them. The CDR3 runs 12 residues. Germline values: CDR1 MDHEN, CDR2 SYDVKM. CDR3 DNA sequence: TGTGCCGTAACGTTGGGGTCCTACGAGCAGTACTTC. Translation: CAVTLGSYEQYF.

This clonotype was recorded at least ten times. This chain links TRBV5-1 with TRBJ2-1; 12 positions match TRBD2. The J segment lost 4 bases and the V segment lost 2 bases, leaving 1 base of the junction unmatched. CDR3 size: 15 residues. Germline CDR1 is SGHRS and CDR2 is YFSETQ. CDR3 bases: TGCGCCAGCAGCTTCGGGACTAGCGGGTACAATGAGCAGTTCTTC. Protein sequence: CASSFGTSGYNEQFF.

The chain links TRBV20-1 to TRBJ2-1, with D possibly matching TRBD2 (6 bases). The V and J ends lost 6 bases and 2 bases respectively, with 14 bases between them. Germline V CDR1 and CDR2: DFQATT, SNEGSKA (reference sequence). This CDR3 comprises 14 residues. CDR3 protein: CSAPPRGPYNEQFF. CDR3 coding DNA: TGCAGTGCCCCACCGCGGGGCCCCTACAATGAGCAGTTCTTC.